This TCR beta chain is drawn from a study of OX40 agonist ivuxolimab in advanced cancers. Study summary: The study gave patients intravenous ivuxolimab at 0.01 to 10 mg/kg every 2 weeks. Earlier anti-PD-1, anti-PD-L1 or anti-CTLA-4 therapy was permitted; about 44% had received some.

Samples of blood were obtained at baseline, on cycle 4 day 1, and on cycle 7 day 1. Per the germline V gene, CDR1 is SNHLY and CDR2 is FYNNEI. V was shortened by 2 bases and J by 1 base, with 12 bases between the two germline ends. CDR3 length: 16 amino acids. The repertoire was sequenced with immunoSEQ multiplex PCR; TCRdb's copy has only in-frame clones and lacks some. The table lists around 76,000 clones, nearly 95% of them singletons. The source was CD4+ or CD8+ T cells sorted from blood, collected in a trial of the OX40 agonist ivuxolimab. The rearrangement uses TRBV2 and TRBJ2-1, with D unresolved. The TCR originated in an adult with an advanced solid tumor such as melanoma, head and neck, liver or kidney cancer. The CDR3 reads CASSETDRRSYNEQFF. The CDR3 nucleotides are TGTGCCAGCAGTGAAACCGACCGACGGTCCTACAATGAGCAGTTCTTC. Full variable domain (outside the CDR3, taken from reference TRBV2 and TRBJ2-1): EPEVTQTPSHQVTQMGQEVILRCVPISNHLYFYWYRQILGQKVEFLVSFYNNEISEKSEIFDDQFSVERPDGSNFTLKIRSTKLEDSAMYFCASSETDRRSYNEQFFGPGTRLTVL.